This TCR beta chain was recovered during a study of post-analysis software for immune sequencing data (dated by TCRdb to between 2015 and 2016). For the study in its entirety: Relapsing-remitting, secondary progressive and progressive-relapsing multiple sclerosis were recorded as disease courses, and subtype annotation was lacking for some patients. The multiple sclerosis patient repertoires were compared with 11 previously published healthy control repertoires from donors aged about 6 to 26 years. A subset of samples was prepared in parallel using single-end sample barcoding, then pooled and co-amplified after Illumina adapter ligation.

To demonstrate the VDJtools post-analysis software, TCR beta repertoires were profiled from the peripheral blood of about 13 young patients with multiple sclerosis. The multiple sclerosis patients were children and adolescents ranging in age from 6 to 15 years. Study-level results and caveats: A handful of TRBV segments, including TRBV5-6, TRBV5-1 and TRBV20-1, were significantly more frequent in patients than controls. Multiple sclerosis patients had significantly lower normalized Chao1 diversity than controls, a result that suggests substantial peripheral T-cell clonal expansion. Direct clustering with F measure showed strong co-clustering of samples prepared in the same batch, prompting a batch-effect correction. The control group was slightly older than the multiple sclerosis patient group.

Receptors were amplified or captured by PCR. Sequencing instrument: Illumina HiSeq 2500. Unique molecular identifiers were incorporated into TCR beta cDNA libraries to reduce PCR and sequencing biases. Around 500,000 cDNA molecules were obtained for every 1 to 10 million input T cells, so each molecule roughly corresponded to one T cell. Patient libraries were prepared and sequenced with the same protocol used for the earlier healthy control dataset. Samples belonging to the same batch were prepared together, multiplexed and sequenced on a shared HiSeq lane. On the study's bioinformatics: MIGEC was used to process the raw barcoded reads, and molecular identifier groups with only a single read were discarded before consensus assembly and CDR3 extraction. VDJtools was used for post-analysis of the clonotype tables, with diversity normalized by down-sampling every dataset to the smallest sample size. To correct batch-related cross-sample contamination, repertoire overlap clustering matched CDR3 amino acid sequences but not nucleotide sequences. TCRdb ran its own pipeline on the public reads, namely fastp trimming at Q25 and MiXCR clone calling, and kept in-frame beta chains. Every CDR3 protein is listed once, alongside the most common genes and DNA of its rows. TCRdb's processing, not the authors' own work, is the source of the V and J calls. For this sample the table gives 380,000 or so distinct CDR3 sequences, of which less than 35% were detected only once. The ten top clones hold under 15% of the sample.

This clonotype was found a few times. Its binding antigen is unknown. Per-nucleotide qualities are absent, and no much larger clonotype sits a single base away. The CDR3 numbers 12 residues from cysteine through phenylalanine. Left in the record is the CDR3 DNA by itself, 36 bases read in frame from the first base. A distance of 10 bases separates the germline ends of V and J, which lose 5 bases and 5 bases respectively. The clonotype originates from a girl aged 5-17 years with multiple sclerosis. Sequencing was performed on blood. This chain is built from TRBV12-3 or TRBV12-4 and TRBJ2-7; the D gene is perhaps TRBD2, from 5 matching bases. The DNA sequence is given as TGTGCCAGCAGTGGGAGCGTGGACGAGCAGTACTTC. It specifies CASSGSVDEQYF.